These 27 T cell receptor beta chains share one sample of origin, sequenced in a study of T cell repertoires in cytomegalovirus infection. Each CDR3 protein gets one entry after TCRdb re-called the reads with MiXCR. The table has 350,000 to 500,000 distinct CDR3 sequences, roughly 31% seen once. The source material was PBMCs. The receptors stem from a human donor in good health (CMV status not recorded). Some clones in this sample may be carry-over from other donors' samples.

This clonotype occurred a few times. The chain joins TRBV5-6 to TRBJ1-2; tentative D call: TRBD1 (5 bases). There are 14 residues in the CDR3. CDR1 is SGHDT, CDR2 YYEEEE, per germline. The germline V and J ends were trimmed by 3 bases and 3 bases, with 12 bases remaining between them. The CDR3 nucleotides are TGTGCCAGCAGCTGGGGGGACCGAGACTATGGCTACACCTTC. This codes for CASSWGDRDYGYTF.

V and J are TRBV7-2 and TRBJ2-5, with TRBD2 identical over 13 bases. The CDR3 covers 16 residues. V lost 3 bases, J lost 3 bases, and 4 bases stayed unmatched. The germline gives CDR1 SGHTA, CDR2 FQGNSA. DNA of the CDR3: TGTGCCAGCAGCTTCTACGGACTAGCGGGGGAAGAGACCCAGTACTTC. This codes for CASSFYGLAGEETQYF. Supplemented by reference TRBV7-2 and TRBJ2-5, the full variable domain reads GAGVSQSPSNKVTEKGKDVELRCDPISGHTALYWYRQSLGQGLEFLIYFQGNSAPDKSGLPSDRFSAERTGGSVSTLTIQRTQQEDSAVYLCASSFYGLAGEETQYFGPGTRLLVL.

This clonotype came up many times. The chain joins TRBV7-2 to TRBJ2-7; 11 nucleotides line up with TRBD2. The CDR3 is 15 residues long. Germline CDR1 SGHTA, CDR2 FQGNSA. Trimming removed 4 bases from V and 2 bases from J; junction bases left unmatched: 4. CDR3 sequence: CASSSVAGGPYEQYF. For the CDR3, the DNA is TGTGCCAGCAGCTCCGTAGCGGGGGGGCCCTACGAGCAGTACTTC.

This clonotype appeared a few times. V is TRBV6-2 or TRBV6-3 and J is TRBJ1-5; 8 positions match TRBD1. J gave up 5 bases and V 0 bases, and 6 bases lay outside the gene matches. The CDR3 consists of 16 residues. The germline CDR1 and CDR2 sequences are MNHEY and SVGEGT. The chain's CDR3 is CASSYSPGGPYQPQHF. CDR3 nucleotides: TGTGCCAGCAGTTACTCCCCAGGGGGCCCCTATCAGCCCCAGCATTTT.

This chain connects TRBV19 to TRBJ2-5; D may be TRBD1 (6 bases). The length of the CDR3 is 14 residues. The V gene's germline CDR1 is LNHDA and CDR2 SQIVND (reference sequence). Trimming removed 6 bases from V and 5 bases from J, with 16 bases in between. The CDR3 reads CASRSLGGGETQYF. The CDR3 DNA follows: TGTGCCAGTAGATCCTTAGGGGGTGGGGAGACCCAGTACTTC.

This clonotype was observed a handful of times. CDR3 nucleotide sequence: TGTGCCAGCAGCCTAGCAGGCGATATGAACACTGAAGCTTTCTTT. Translating it yields CASSLAGDMNTEAFF. The chain has TRBV14 and TRBJ1-1; D is ambiguous. CDR3 length: 15 amino acids. V lost 4 bases to trimming and J lost 0 bases, with 12 bases between them. Germline assignment: CDR1 SGHDN and CDR2 FVKESK.

J is TRBJ2-6 and V is TRBV4-2; D gene ambiguous. In germline, CDR1 is LGHNA, CDR2 YNFKEQ. V lost 0 bases, J lost 4 bases, and 13 bases lay in between. There are 17 residues in the CDR3. This CDR3 reads CASSQDGELAGANVLTF. The CDR3 nucleotides are TGTGCCAGCAGCCAAGATGGCGAGTTAGCCGGGGCCAACGTCCTGACTTTC.

This clonotype was seen ten or more times. J is TRBJ1-2 and V is TRBV12-3 or TRBV12-4; possibly TRBD1 for D (5 bases). Trimming took off 7 bases at V and 5 bases at J, with 11 bases between the two ends. The CDR3 sequence is 12 residues long. This CDR3 is CASTWGPYGYTF. The CDR3 nucleotides are TGTGCCAGCACCTGGGGCCCTTATGGCTACACCTTC.

This clonotype was detected a few times. This chain links TRBV6-2 or TRBV6-3 with TRBJ2-7; either TRBD1 or TRBD2 may fit D (5 bases each). In germline, CDR1 is MNHEY, CDR2 SVGEGT. Trimming shortened V by 6 bases and J by 0 bases, and 9 bases separated the two germline ends. The CDR3 is made up of 13 amino acids. The CDR3 DNA reads TGTGCCAGCAGCCACGGGACCTCCTACGAGCAGTACTTC. It codes for CASSHGTSYEQYF.

This rearrangement joins TRBV24-1 to TRBJ1-5; 10 bases are shared with TRBD1. After removal of 4 bases from V and 4 bases from J, the junction contained 9 bases not matched to a gene. The germline V gene has CDR1 KGHDR and CDR2 SFDVKD. CDR3 length: 17 residues. The CDR3 DNA reads TGTGCCACCAGTGAGGGTAGGGGACAGGGGTTGAATCAGCCCCAGCATTTT. It specifies CATSEGRGQGLNQPQHF.

The CDR3 sequence: CASSLSVMARQFF. The CDR3 nucleotides read TGTGCCAGCAGTTTATCAGTGATGGCTCGGCAGTTCTTC. The chain has TRBV27 and TRBJ2-1; no clear D gene. Trimming took 0 bases from V and 12 from J, leaving 12 bases between them. The CDR3 runs to 13 residues. Looked up from germline, CDR1 is MNHEY and CDR2 is SMNVEV (reference sequence).

This clonotype came up a few times. This chain links TRBV7-2 with TRBJ2-3; tentative D call: TRBD1 (5 bases). From germline, CDR1 is SGHTA and CDR2 FQGNSA. The CDR3 covers 17 residues. V was pared by 3 bases and J by 4 bases, with 20 bases between. CDR3: CASSLRFRVGSSDTQYF. The CDR3 DNA sequence: TGTGCCAGCAGCTTGCGGTTCAGGGTGGGCTCTTCAGATACGCAGTATTTT.

On this clonotype: Germline is not matched at one junction end, which may reflect a read error. This rearrangement joins TRBV14 to TRBJ2-3, with TRBD2 matching over 9 bases. Germline-derived CDR1 and CDR2 are SGHDN and FVKESK. CDR3 length equals 15 residues. The CDR3 nucleotides read TGTGCCAGCAGCCAAGAAGCGGGGGGCACAGAGACGCAGTATTTT. Translated, it gives CASSQEAGGTETQYF.

The chain uses TRBV3-1 and TRBJ1-6, with D unclear. The CDR3 runs 17 residues. Per the germline V gene, CDR1 is LGHDT and CDR2 is YNNKEL (reference sequence). The ends were cut back, 1 base at V and 2 bases at J, with 12 bases in the middle. The CDR3 DNA reads TGTGCCAGCAGCCAAGGTGCGGGTTGGACCTATAATTCACCCCTCCACTTT. The encoded protein is CASSQGAGWTYNSPLHF.

This clonotype was recorded at least ten times. The genes are TRBV2 and TRBJ2-1; weak D call: TRBD1 (6 bases). There are 12 residues in the CDR3. Trimming shortened V by 5 bases and J by 9 bases, and 11 bases separated the two germline ends. Per the germline V gene, CDR1 is SNHLY and CDR2 is FYNNEI. CDR3 bases: TGTGCCAGCAGTTGGACAGCCCCTGAGCAGTTCTTC. It is translated as CASSWTAPEQFF. The variable domain in full, completed from reference TRBV2 and TRBJ2-1, reads EPEVTQTPSHQVTQMGQEVILRCVPISNHLYFYWYRQILGQKVEFLVSFYNNEISEKSEIFDDQFSVERPDGSNFTLKIRSTKLEDSAMYFCASSWTAPEQFFGPGTRLTVL.

This clonotype was recorded many times. The chain is built from TRBV2 and TRBJ1-6; TRBD1 might be the D (5 bases). V lost 0 bases and J lost 7, with 7 bases in between. CDR3 length: 14 amino acids. Germline V gives CDR1 SNHLY, CDR2 FYNNEI. In DNA form, the CDR3 reads TGTGCCAGCAGTGAAGCGCGGGGGAATTCACCCCTCCACTTT. This codes for CASSEARGNSPLHF.

This clonotype showed up just a few times. V gene TRBV20-1 combines with J gene TRBJ2-7, with TRBD2 identical over 10 bases. Trimming took 4 bases from V and 3 from J; bases not matched to a gene: 9. This CDR3 region has 15 residues. Looked up from germline, CDR1 is DFQATT and CDR2 is SNEGSKA (reference sequence). The CDR3 DNA is TGCAGTGCTAACAGTCTAGCGGGGGTTTACTACGAGCAGTACTTC. It specifies CSANSLAGVYYEQYF.

A note on this clonotype: The conserved phenylalanine or tryptophan is not found at the CDR3 terminus, so this likely reflects a read error. The J gene is TRBJ2-3, the V gene TRBV7-9; D uncertain. Trimming pared 5 bases from V and 2 bases from J, leaving 14 bases between. The CDR3 has 15 residues. In germline, CDR1 is SEHNR, CDR2 FQNEAQ (reference sequence). The CDR3 protein is CASSHLGWTTDTQYC. The CDR3, as DNA: TGTGCCAGCAGCCACCTTGGCTGGACCACAGATACGCAGTATTGT.

V gene TRBV28 combines with J gene TRBJ2-2, with TRBD1 identical over 9 bases. Germline V gene data show CDR1 as MDHEN and CDR2 as SYDVKM. The V and J ends lost 10 bases and 1 base, in that order; junction bases with no gene match: 1. The CDR3 is 13 residues long. DNA for the CDR3: TGTGCCACGACAGGGGGGAACACCGGGGAGCTGTTTTTT. Protein: CATTGGNTGELFF.

The V call is TRBV4-1, the J call TRBJ1-1, with 7 bases aligning to TRBD1. The CDR3 length is 15 residues. V lost 4 bases to trimming and J lost 5 bases; unmatched junction nucleotides: 10. The germline V gene has CDR1 MGHRA and CDR2 YSYEKL. CDR3 sequence (DNA): TGCGCCAGCAGCCCCACGGACAGGCGGGTGACTGAAGCTTTCTTT. This translates into CASSPTDRRVTEAFF.

Details on this clonotype: The junction does not match germline at one end; this may be a read error. V usage is TRBV7-2 and J usage is TRBJ2-7, with 11 bases fitting TRBD2. Per the germline V gene, CDR1 is SGHTA and CDR2 is FQGNSA. The CDR3 spans 15 residues. The CDR3, as DNA: TGTGCCAACAGCTTAGGTAGCGGGGGGGGGTACGAGCAGTACTTC. Its translation is CANSLGSGGGYEQYF.

This clonotype was counted between two and nine times. The chain combines TRBV18 with TRBJ2-1, with 7 bases that match TRBD1. The V gene end was trimmed by 10 bases and the J gene end by 7 bases; junction bases not matched to a gene: 13. The CDR3 runs 14 residues. The V gene's germline CDR1 is KGHSH and CDR2 LQKENI. The CDR3: CATELTGARNEQFF. The DNA of the CDR3 is TGTGCCACCGAGTTAACAGGGGCGCGGAATGAGCAGTTCTTC. The full variable domain, in which reference TRBV18 and TRBJ2-1 provide the parts outside the CDR3, is NAGVMQNPRHLVRRRGQEARLRCSPMKGHSHVYWYRQLPEEGLKFMVYLQKENIIDESGMPKERFSAEFPKEGPSILRIQQVVRGDSAAYFCATELTGARNEQFFGPGTRLTVL.

In its sample, this clonotype was seen a few times. This sequence joins TRBV4-1 and TRBJ1-1, with D unresolved. V was pared by 3 bases and J by 0 bases, with 17 bases between. Looked up from germline, CDR1 is MGHRA and CDR2 is YSYEKL. The CDR3 extends over 17 amino acids. The CDR3 DNA sequence: TGCGCCAGCAGCCAGGGCCATACCAGCTTAATGAACACTGAAGCTTTCTTT. Amino acid sequence: CASSQGHTSLMNTEAFF.

The chain combines TRBV19 with TRBJ1-5; 8 nucleotides align to TRBD1. The junction had 13 bases not matched to a gene; V was cut back by 6 bases and J by 9 bases. The CDR3 totals 15 residues. Germline values: CDR1 LNHDA, CDR2 SQIVND (reference sequence). CDR3 sequence (DNA): TGTGCCAGTAGCCCCCCGGACAGGGTAACTCCGCCCCAGCATTTT. Its protein product is CASSPPDRVTPPQHF. The full variable domain, with the rest looked up from reference TRBV19 and TRBJ1-5, is DGGITQSPKYLFRKEGQNVTLSCEQNLNHDAMYWYRQDPGQGLRLIYYSQIVNDFQKGDIAEGYSVSREKKESFPLTVTSAQKNPTAFYLCASSPPDRVTPPQHFGDGTRLSIL.

Ten or more counts support this clonotype. This sequence joins TRBV7-2 and TRBJ1-1; D gene uncertain. V lost 7 bases and J 3 bases, leaving 9 bases between the germline ends. Germline V gene data show CDR1 as SGHTA and CDR2 as FQGNSA. The CDR3 is 12 residues long. In DNA form, the CDR3 reads TGTGCCAGCACAGAGGACTACACTGAAGCTTTCTTT. It translates to CASTEDYTEAFF.

The chain joins TRBV6-5 to TRBJ2-7; the match to TRBD2 covers 7 bases. The CDR3 has 15 residues. J gave up 3 bases and V 3 bases, and 8 bases lay outside the gene matches. Germline CDR1 is MNHEY and CDR2 is SVGAGI. CDR3 nucleotide sequence: TGTGCCAGCAGTTATGGGCAGGGAGGGCACTACGAGCAGTACTTC. Translating it yields CASSYGQGGHYEQYF.

A word on this clonotype: A read error may be the cause here, since a much bigger clone is one base away. J is TRBJ2-1 and V is TRBV7-2; maybe TRBD2 (5 bases). The germline V gene encodes CDR1 SGHTA and CDR2 FQGNSA. The CDR3 spans 12 residues. V lost 2 bases to trimming and J lost 9 bases, with 8 bases between them. CDR3 residues: CASSLSGCEQFF. CDR3 DNA sequence: TGTGCCAGCAGCTTAAGCGGCTGTGAGCAGTTCTTC.